This TCR beta chain comes out of a study of identical twins. In this sample, this clonotype turned up many times. Its antigen is unidentified. Broader study findings: Invariant MAIT and iNKT cells may have partly biased zero-insertion analyses. Out-of-frame alpha sequences common to twins were enriched for low generation probability.

The cDNA had a unique molecular identifier and a template-switch universal primer site. MiXCR, applied by TCRdb to the 5' RACE reads, yields one record per CDR3 protein. The sample holds around 450,000 distinct CDR3 sequences, 13% to 15% seen once. J was trimmed by 4 bases and V by 4 bases; bases with no gene match: 4. CDR1 and CDR2 from the germline V gene are SQVTM and ANQGSEA. This CDR3 contains 13 residues. This same sample was also taken into another study, of yellow fever vaccine responses in identical twins. Per that paper: On the reported evidence, twins' vaccine T cell responses seemed partly convergent and partly personalized.

The receptor was isolated from a woman between 18 and 29 years old in good health. The sample consisted of CD4+ T cells sorted from blood. The genes are TRBV29-1 and TRBJ2-1; 7 bases map to TRBD2. In nucleotides, the CDR3 is TGCAGCGTTGGGCGGGAGAGGTACAATGAGCAGTTCTTC. Protein product: CSVGRERYNEQFF.